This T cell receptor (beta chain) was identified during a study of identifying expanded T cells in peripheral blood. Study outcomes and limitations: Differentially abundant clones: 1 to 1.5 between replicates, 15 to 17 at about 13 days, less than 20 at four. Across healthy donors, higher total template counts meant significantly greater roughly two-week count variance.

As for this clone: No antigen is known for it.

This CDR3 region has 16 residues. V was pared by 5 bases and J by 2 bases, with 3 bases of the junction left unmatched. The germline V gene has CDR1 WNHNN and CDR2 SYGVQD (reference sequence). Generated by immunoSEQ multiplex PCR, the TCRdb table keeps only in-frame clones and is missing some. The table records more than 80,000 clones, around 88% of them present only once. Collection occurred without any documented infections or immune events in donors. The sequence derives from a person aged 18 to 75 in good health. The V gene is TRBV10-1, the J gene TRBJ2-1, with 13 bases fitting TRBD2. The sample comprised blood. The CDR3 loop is CASSRTSGGAYNEQFF. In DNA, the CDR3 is TGCGCCAGCAGTCGCACTAGCGGGGGGGCCTACAATGAGCAGTTCTTC.